This paragraph covers one T cell receptor (beta chain) sequence. Germline CDR1 is MDHEN and CDR2 is SYDVKM. Trimming at V came to 5 bases and at J to 5 bases, leaving 10 bases not matched to a gene. The CDR3 has 16 amino acids. The record originates from a study of resident and recirculating memory T cells in vitiligo. Study-level background: Genomic DNA was extracted from whole homogenized samples, with no cell sorting.

Clones were read by immunoSEQ multiplex PCR, and TCRdb kept only the in-frame ones, dropping some. The sample records about 76,000 clones, around 92% being singletons. J is TRBJ2-2 and V is TRBV28, with 8 bases lining up with TRBD1. What was sequenced was blood. The clonotype comes from a male donor with vitiligo. CDR3 coding DNA: TGTGCCAGCAGTCCCCATGGACAGGGAAAGACCGGGGAGCTGTTTTTT. Protein: CASSPHGQGKTGELFF.